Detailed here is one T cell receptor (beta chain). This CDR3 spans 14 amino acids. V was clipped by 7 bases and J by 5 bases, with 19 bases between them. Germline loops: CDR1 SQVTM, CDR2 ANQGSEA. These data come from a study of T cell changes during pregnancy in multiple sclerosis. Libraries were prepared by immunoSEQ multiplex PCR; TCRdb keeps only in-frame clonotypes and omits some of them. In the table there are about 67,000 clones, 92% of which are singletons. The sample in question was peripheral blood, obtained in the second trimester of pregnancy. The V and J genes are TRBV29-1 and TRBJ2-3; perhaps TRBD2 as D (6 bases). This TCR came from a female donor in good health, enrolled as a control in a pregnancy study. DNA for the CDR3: TGCAGCGCCGTCCCCCGGGGGTTGAAAGATACGCAGTATTTT. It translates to CSAVPRGLKDTQYF.